This section outlines one T cell receptor beta chain sequence together with its context. The antigen this receptor binds is unknown. Within one base of it there is no much larger clone, and no base qualities were kept. This sample is drawn from a study of T cells after yellow fever vaccination (dated by TCRdb to between 2018 and 2021). Concerning the study at large: Libraries from fractions with low cell numbers were prepared with the SMART-Seq v4 Ultra Low Input RNA kit. Two healthy male donors, one aged 18 to 30 and one aged 30 to 40 years, made up the cohort. Blood was collected at multiple timepoints before and after primary and secondary immunization, and bulk PBMC replicates and cell subsets were isolated. To track T-cell clones before and after primary and booster YFV17D yellow fever vaccination, bulk TCR alpha and beta repertoires were sequenced longitudinally. Overall study outcomes, separate from this receptor: Only a couple of donors were included in the study, so the extent to which the findings can be generalized is limited. A small share of clonotypes was detected in both CD4 and CD8 compartments, with the overlap likely arising from convergent recombination. The secondary T-cell response was weaker than the primary response but faster, peaking on day 5 instead of day 15. Computational filtering was needed because FACS-sorted repertoires could contain abundant contaminating clonotypes from the bulk population. After the booster, most clones that had expanded after primary vaccination were detected again (roughly 95% of CD4 and more than 80% of CD8), suggesting broad maintenance of memory.

The sequencer listed for this sample is Illumina NovaSeq 6000. TCR cDNA was synthesized by 5'RACE template switching, which introduced a universal primer site and unique molecular identifiers. cDNA synthesis was primed from both the TCR alpha and TCR beta constant segments. Two PCR steps were used to amplify libraries, with sample barcodes and sequencing adapters being added in the second step. Libraries were sequenced on Illumina HiSeq 2500 (2x100 bp) or NovaSeq (2x150 bp). As for how the authors treated the data: MIGEC was used to demultiplex reads and collapse the reads into UMI consensus sequences, and MiXCR was used for V(D)J alignment. Vaccine-responding clonotypes were identified with edgeR using replicate PBMC samples, with FDR below 0.01 and a log2 fold change above 5 up to day 15 being required. CD4 or CD8 identity was assigned to each bulk clonotype according to whether the clonotype was present at higher abundance in the sequenced CD4 repertoire or the sequenced CD8 repertoire. Using fastp trimming at Q25 and MiXCR clonotype assembly, TCRdb reanalyzed the public sequencing data and kept in-frame beta chains. CDR3 protein duplicates are merged, each entry listing the most common genes and DNA. TCRdb's processing, not the study's, gives the V and J calls here. This sample has 350,000 to 550,000 distinct CDR3 sequences in its table, and around a sixth of those were observed once. The ten largest account for roughly a sixth of the sample.

The CDR3, cysteine through phenylalanine, is 16 amino acids long. CDR3 DNA only is kept here, 48 bases in frame from base 1. Looking up the germline V gene yields CDR1 LGHNA and CDR2 YSLEER. The germline V end is reduced by 3 bases and the J end by 2 bases; junction bases left unmatched: 7. This specimen's treatment or condition label, interpreted: live attenuated yellow fever vaccine strain. At each blood-draw timepoint, two biological replicates of bulk PBMCs were collected. A standard Ficoll-Paque protocol was used to isolate PBMCs from peripheral blood. TriZol was used to extract RNA from bulk PBMCs, CD4 and CD8 fractions, and dextramer-positive and dextramer-negative fractions.

The rearranged chain carries TRBV4-3 and TRBJ2-5, and 9 junctional nucleotides match TRBD2. The sequencing here drew on PBMCs, taken before the yellow fever booster vaccination. The origin of this receptor is a man between 18 and 35 years old who received the YFV17D yellow fever vaccine. For the CDR3, the sequence is CASSQQGTSWQETQYF. The nucleotide sequence is given as TGCGCCAGCAGCCAGCAGGGGACTAGCTGGCAAGAGACCCAGTACTTC.